Presented here are 3 T cell receptor beta chains from one specimen sequenced in a study of blood T cell repertoires in COVID-19. Sequencing was performed with immunoSEQ multiplex PCR; in TCRdb, only in-frame clones are kept and a portion is missing. The sample records around 300,000 clones, 75% to 90% being singletons. Sequenced input: peripheral blood. These receptors all come from a woman aged 70-85 years with acute or convalescent COVID-19.

V is TRBV10-3 and J is TRBJ1-2, with 12 bases aligning to TRBD1. The CDR3 contains 16 residues. The ends lost 0 bases at V and 7 bases at J; junction bases unmatched: 6. Germline values: CDR1 ENHRY, CDR2 SYGVKD. The CDR3 region is CAISESEGQGASGYTF. CDR3 bases: TGTGCCATCAGTGAGTCGGAGGGACAGGGGGCGAGTGGCTACACCTTC.

A single count supports this clone. V and J are TRBV19 and TRBJ2-5, with 10 nucleotides matching TRBD1. Germline V gene sequence: CDR1 LNHDA, CDR2 SQIVND (reference sequence). The CDR3 length is 14 residues. Trimming at V came to 6 bases and at J to 4 bases, leaving 5 bases not matched to a gene. CDR3 sequence reads: CASRPGQGIETQYF. In DNA form, the CDR3 reads TGTGCCAGTAGGCCGGGACAGGGGATAGAGACCCAGTACTTC.

This chain joins TRBV12-5 and TRBJ1-4; D remains unclear. This CDR3 contains 15 residues. Looked up from germline, CDR1 is LGHNT and CDR2 is FRNRAP. V was trimmed by 0 bases and J by 5 bases, leaving 10 bases between them. As DNA, the CDR3 is TGTGCTAGTGGTTTGGTGGCACAGCAGAATGAAAAACTGTTTTTT. This encodes CASGLVAQQNEKLFF.